This section outlines one T cell receptor (beta chain) sequence together with its context. The source of the sample is a study of human T cells and chemical hapten exposure. Whole-study context: The sensitizer, 2% DPC, was used on around 2 cm by around 2 cm of upper inner arm skin.

A single record per CDR3 protein comes from TCRdb applying MiXCR to the RACE reads. Seen here are 82,000 or so distinct CDR3 sequences, around 13% observed once, and the top ten hold under 6%. The time point is: patch test 3, about 24 weeks after DPC sensitization. Noted treatment: therapeutic diphenylcyclopropenone sensitization with weekly scalp DPC. CDR3 length: 14 amino acids. Germline V gene sequence: CDR1 LNHNV, CDR2 YYDKDF (reference sequence). V gave up 0 bases and J gave up 5 bases, with 9 bases separating them. The V and J genes are TRBV15 and TRBJ2-3; tentatively, D is TRBD2 (6 bases). This TCR came from a woman between 45 and 60 years old with alopecia areata. Some clones in this sample may be carry-over from other donors' samples. This sample comprised whole blood, obtained in connection with sensitization to the hapten diphenylcyclopropenone (DPC). The CDR3 DNA sequence: TGTGCCACCAGCAGAGATGGTAGCGGAGATACGCAGTATTTT. Its protein product is CATSRDGSGDTQYF.